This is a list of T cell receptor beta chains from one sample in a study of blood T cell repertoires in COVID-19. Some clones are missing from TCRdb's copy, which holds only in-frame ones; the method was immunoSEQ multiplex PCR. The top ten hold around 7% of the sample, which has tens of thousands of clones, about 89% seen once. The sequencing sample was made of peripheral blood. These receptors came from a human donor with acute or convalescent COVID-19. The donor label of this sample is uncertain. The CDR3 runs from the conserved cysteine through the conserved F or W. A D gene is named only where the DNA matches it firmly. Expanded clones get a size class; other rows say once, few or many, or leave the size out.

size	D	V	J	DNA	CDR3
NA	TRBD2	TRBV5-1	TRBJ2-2	TGCGCCAGCAGCCCGGGACTAGCGGTTCACACCGGAGAGCTGTTTTTT	CASSPGLAVHTGELFF
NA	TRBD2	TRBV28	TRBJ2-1	TGTGCCAGCAGTTCACCTAGCGGGGGGGCAGACAATGAGCAGTTCTTC	CASSSPSGGADNEQFF
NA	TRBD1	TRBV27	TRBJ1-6	TGTGCCAGCAGCCGGGACAGGGGGTATGTCTTAGGGGATTCACCCCTCCACTTT	CASSRDRGYVLGDSPLHF
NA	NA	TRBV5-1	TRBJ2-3	TGCGCCAGCAGCTCAGACAGGCAGTCTAGCACAGATACGCAGTATTTT	CASSSDRQSSTDTQYF
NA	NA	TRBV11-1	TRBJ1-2	TGTGCCAGCAGCTTAGAAGGGACATCTAACTATGGCTACACCTTC	CASSLEGTSNYGYTF
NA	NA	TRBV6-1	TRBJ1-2	TGTGCCAGCAGTGAAAATCGAGTCTATGGCTACACCTTC	CASSENRVYGYTF
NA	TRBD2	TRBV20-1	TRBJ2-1	TGCAGTGCTAGTGGTGACGAAGCGGGGGGGGACAATGAGCAGTTCTTC	CSASGDEAGGDNEQFF
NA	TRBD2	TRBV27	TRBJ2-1	TGTGCCAGCAGTCTCCTAGGGGGCGGGGGGGCCCATGAGCAGTTCTTC	CASSLLGGGGAHEQFF
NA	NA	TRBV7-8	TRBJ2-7	TGTGCCAGCAGCTTAAGCGGGCTGAGCTCCTACGAGCAGTACTTC	CASSLSGLSSYEQYF
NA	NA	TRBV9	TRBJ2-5	TGTGCCAGCAGCCCAACGACCAGGGGCCTCGAGACCCAGTACTTC	CASSPTTRGLETQYF
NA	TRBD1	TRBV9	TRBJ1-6	TGTGCCAGCAGCACGGGACAGTACTCACCCCTCCACTTT	CASSTGQYSPLHF
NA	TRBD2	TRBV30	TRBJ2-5	TGTGCCTGGAGTACCAGCGGGGGAGCTCAAGAGACCCAGTACTTC	CAWSTSGGAQETQYF
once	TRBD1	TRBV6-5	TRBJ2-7	TGTGCCAGCAGGGATGACAGGGTGTTCAACGAGCAGTACTTC	CASRDDRVFNEQYF
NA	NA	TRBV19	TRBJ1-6	TGTGCCAGTAGTATAGGGAGGGTAGATAATTCACCCCTCCACTTT	CASSIGRVDNSPLHF
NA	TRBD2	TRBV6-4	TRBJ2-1	TGTGCCAGCAGACCCGAGGCGGGGGGGGCAGGGGAGCAGTTCTTC	CASRPEAGGAGEQFF
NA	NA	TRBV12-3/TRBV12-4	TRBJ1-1	TGTGCCAGCAGTTTAGGAGACTTGACTGAAGCTTTCTTT	CASSLGDLTEAFF
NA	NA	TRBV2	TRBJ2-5	TGTGCCAGCAGTGAGGGGGGGGCCTTGGAGACCCAGTACTTC	CASSEGGALETQYF
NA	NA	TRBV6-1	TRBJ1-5	TGTGCCAGCGAGGCGGCAGATAGCAATCAGCCCCAGCATTTT	CASEAADSNQPQHF
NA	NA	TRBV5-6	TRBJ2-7	TGTGCCAGCAGCTTGGAGGGGGTGAGCGAGCAGTACTTC	CASSLEGVSEQYF
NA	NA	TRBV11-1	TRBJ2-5	TGTGCCAGCAGCTTTTCGGGGCAAGAGACCCAGTACTTC	CASSFSGQETQYF